The TCR beta chain under discussion was sequenced for a study of identical twins. Study-wide points: Fewer insertions were carried by abundant cord blood beta clonotypes, but none was seen in memory repertoires. Zero-insertion findings could be partly confounded by invariant cells (MAIT and iNKT cells).

On this clonotype: Its antigen remains unknown.

V dropped 1 base and J dropped 9; count of bases not matched to a gene: 10. Germline loops: CDR1 KGHSH, CDR2 LQKENI. This CDR3 region has 17 residues. One entry per CDR3 protein, called by TCRdb with MiXCR from the 5' RACE reads. Of about 200,000 distinct CDR3 sequences in the sample, about 7.5% were seen once. This same sample was also taken into another study, of yellow fever vaccine responses in identical twins. From that second work: Reported findings indicate that twins' vaccine T cell responses seemed partially convergent, partially personalized.

The origin of this receptor is a woman aged 18-29 years in good health. The chain has TRBV18 and TRBJ2-1; 12 positions agree with TRBD2. The sequencing sample was made of memory (CD45RO+) T cells sorted from blood. CDR3 DNA: TGTGCCAGCTCACCACTTCCGACTAGCGGGAGTGGTGGTGAGCAGTTCTTC. Protein sequence: CASSPLPTSGSGGEQFF.